This paragraph reports one T cell receptor (beta chain). Its antigen is undetermined. Here immunoSEQ multiplex PCR was the method, and the copy in TCRdb shows in-frame clones only, minus some. The sample holds roughly 24,000 clones, less than 95% seen once. Trimming stripped 2 bases from V and 0 bases from J, with 5 bases between. There are 13 residues in the CDR3. Looked up from germline, CDR1 is SGDLS and CDR2 is YYNGEE. The data were taken from a study of T cells in localized non-small cell lung cancer. General study results and limits: Of the top 100 tumor clones, median roughly 53 were in adjacent lung, about 30 among its top 100. Sequencing, confined to only one tumor region, leaves heterogeneity possible. Longer survival (overall) was linked to higher T cell density in blood. Uninvolved adjacent lung had more T cell clonality than any other tissue, topping tumor.

The chain joins TRBV9 to TRBJ1-1; D uncertain. The source is a female donor of 60 years or more with stage II squamous cell lung carcinoma. The starting material was peripheral blood, obtained before any cancer treatment. The CDR3 loop is CASSVFLNTEAFF. CDR3 nucleotide sequence: TGTGCCAGCAGCGTCTTTCTGAACACTGAAGCTTTCTTT.